The source of this T cell receptor (beta chain) is a study of T cell responses to AZD1222 COVID-19 vaccine (dated by TCRdb to about 2021). As for the study more broadly: TCR sequencing covered fewer than 250 trial participants: nearly 210 given two doses of AZD1222 and 26 given two doses of MenACWY control vaccine. Enrollment into the trials was organized by age into subgroups of 18-55, 56-69 and 70-plus years, and those subgroups contained roughly 140, 27 and 60 TCR-sequenced participants, respectively. The full study reports these points: Vaccine-associated CD4 TCRs spanned the whole spike protein, with dominant responses in regions 160-218 and 743-854. Most participants were white British and females outnumbered males, and the authors suggested that clonal diversity may have been underestimated. A significant rise in spike-specific TCR breadth and depth was observed after two AZD1222 doses relative to day 0 and relative to MenACWY recipients. The 56-69-year group was small, and its depth increase did not reach significance, likely because of low power. Conclusions about previously exposed vaccinees were limited because only a handful of AZD1222 recipients were SARS-CoV-2 seropositive at baseline. Reportedly, almost half of the unique spike-specific TCRs recognized epitopes lying outside the regions that are mutated in the B.1.351 and B.1.1.7 variants. Because no samples from the day 14 peak response were available, repertoires could be characterized only after the peak T cell response.

The CDR3 regions of human TCRbeta chains were analyzed by immunosequencing. In the authors' own workflow: TCRs in the repertoires were compared against a reference library of SARS-CoV-2-specific TCRs that had been generated with the MIRA antigen-specificity platform. Breadth was defined as the fraction of unique TCRs that were SARS-CoV-2-associated, and depth was defined as the fraction of total T cells that were SARS-CoV-2-associated. Using the MIRA data, every spike-specific TCR was mapped to the spike region that the TCR reacted to and assigned to either a CD4 or a CD8 class. Log10-transformed breadth and depth values were compared by one-way ANOVA with Sidak's multiple comparisons tests. Here the immuneACCESS table is served through TCRdb, limited to in-frame sequences with V and J called. Missing clones are a known gap in these copies; in checked studies unresolved V genes cover under half, and the rest lacks a known reason. V and J calls and clone size are as listed in that table; D and trimming were resolved from the DNA. The sample table holds some 86,000 clones, of which about nine tenths were seen once. Approximately 5% of the sample is taken by the ten largest.

Turning to this clone: Its antigen has not been determined. No per-base quality is available; no much larger clone lies one base away.

The CDR3, cysteine through phenylalanine, is 15 amino acids long. The sequence is cut down to CDR3 DNA, 45 bases in frame from base 1. For CDR1 and CDR2, the germline V gene lists MGHRA and YSYEKL. Relative to germline, V is missing 7 bases and J is missing 5 bases, with 8 bases of the junction outside any gene match. The intended sense of this specimen's time point label: about 28 days (+/-7) after the second vaccine dose. AZD1222 recipients whose second dose came at about 4 weeks and those whose second dose came at about 12 weeks were combined into one group, since spike-specific TCR depth and breadth did not differ between the two schedules. Vaccinee samples came from UK trials COV001 and COV002, including a single-blind randomized controlled phase 2/3 trial of AZD1222 (ChAdOx1 nCoV-19) in healthy adults. For TCRbeta chain sequencing, PBMC samples were collected from trial participants at day 0 and at day 28 after the second dose.

The sequenced sample was peripheral blood, obtained 28 days after the second AZD1222 dose. This TCR derives from an adult who received the AZD1222 COVID-19 vaccine. The chain links TRBV4-1 with TRBJ2-1; 10 middle bases align to TRBD1. CDR3 region: CASTPYGTGDNEQFF. DNA sequence: TGCGCCAGCACCCCATACGGGACAGGGGACAATGAGCAGTTCTTC.